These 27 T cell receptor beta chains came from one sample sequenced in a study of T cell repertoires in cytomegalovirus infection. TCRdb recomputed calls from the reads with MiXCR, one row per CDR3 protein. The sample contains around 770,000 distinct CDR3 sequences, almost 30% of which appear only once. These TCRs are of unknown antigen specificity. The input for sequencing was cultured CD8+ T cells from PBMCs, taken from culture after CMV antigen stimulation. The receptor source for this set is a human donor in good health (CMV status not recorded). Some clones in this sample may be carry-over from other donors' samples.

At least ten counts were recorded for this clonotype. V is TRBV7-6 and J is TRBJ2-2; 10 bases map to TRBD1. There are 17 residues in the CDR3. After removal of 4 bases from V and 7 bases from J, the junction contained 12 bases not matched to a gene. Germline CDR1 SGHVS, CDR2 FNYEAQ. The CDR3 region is CASSYQPGQGLGGELFF. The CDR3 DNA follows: TGTGCCAGCAGCTACCAACCGGGACAGGGGCTTGGCGGGGAGCTGTTTTTT. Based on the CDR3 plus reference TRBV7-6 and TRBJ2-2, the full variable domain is GAGVSQSPRYKVTKRGQDVALRCDPISGHVSLYWYRQALGQGPEFLTYFNYEAQQDKSGLPNDRFSAERPEGSISTLTIQRTEQRDSAMYRCASSYQPGQGLGGELFFGEGSRLTVL.

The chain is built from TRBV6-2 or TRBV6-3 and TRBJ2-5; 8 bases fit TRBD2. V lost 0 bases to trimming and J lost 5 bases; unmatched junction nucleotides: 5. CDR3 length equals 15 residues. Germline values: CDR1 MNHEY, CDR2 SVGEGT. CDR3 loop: CASSYSSGVRETQYF. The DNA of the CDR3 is TGTGCCAGCAGTTACTCTAGCGGGGTCAGGGAGACCCAGTACTTC.

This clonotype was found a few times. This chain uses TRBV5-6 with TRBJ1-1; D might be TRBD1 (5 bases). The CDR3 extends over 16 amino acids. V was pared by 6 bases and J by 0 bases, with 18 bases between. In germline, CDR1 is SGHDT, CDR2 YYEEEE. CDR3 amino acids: CASTGQGSYLNTEAFF. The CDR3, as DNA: TGTGCCAGCACCGGGCAGGGATCTTACCTGAACACTGAAGCTTTCTTT.

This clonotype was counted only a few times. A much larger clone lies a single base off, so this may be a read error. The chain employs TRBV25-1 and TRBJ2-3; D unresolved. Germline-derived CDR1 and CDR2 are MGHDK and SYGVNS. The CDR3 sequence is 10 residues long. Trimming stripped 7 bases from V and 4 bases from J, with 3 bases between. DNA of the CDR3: TGTGCCAGCAAGGCAGATACGCAGTATTTT. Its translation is CASKADTQYF.

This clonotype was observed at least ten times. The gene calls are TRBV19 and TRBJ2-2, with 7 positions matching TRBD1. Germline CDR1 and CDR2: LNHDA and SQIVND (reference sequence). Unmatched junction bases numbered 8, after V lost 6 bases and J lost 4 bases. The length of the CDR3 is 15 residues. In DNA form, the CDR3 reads TGTGCCAGTAGCGGACAGGTGGAGCTCACCGGGGAGCTGTTTTTT. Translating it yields CASSGQVELTGELFF.

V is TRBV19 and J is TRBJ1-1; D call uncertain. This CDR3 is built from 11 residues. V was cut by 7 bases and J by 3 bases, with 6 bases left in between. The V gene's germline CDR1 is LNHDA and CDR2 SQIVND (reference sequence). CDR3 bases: TGTGCCAGTACTCGGTACACTGAAGCTTTCTTT. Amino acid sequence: CASTRYTEAFF.

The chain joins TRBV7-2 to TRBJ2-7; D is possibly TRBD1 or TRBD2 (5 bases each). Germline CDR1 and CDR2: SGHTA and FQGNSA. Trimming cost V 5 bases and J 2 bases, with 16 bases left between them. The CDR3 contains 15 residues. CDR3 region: CASSPLSEGTYEQYF. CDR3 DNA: TGTGCCAGCAGCCCTCTAAGCGAGGGGACCTACGAGCAGTACTTC.

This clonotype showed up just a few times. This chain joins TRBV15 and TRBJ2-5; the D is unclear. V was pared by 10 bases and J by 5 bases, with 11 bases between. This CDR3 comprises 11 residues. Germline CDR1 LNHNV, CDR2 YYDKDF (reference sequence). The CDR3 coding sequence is TGTGCCAGTGCCCTCGGGGAGACCCAGTACTTC. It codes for CASALGETQYF.

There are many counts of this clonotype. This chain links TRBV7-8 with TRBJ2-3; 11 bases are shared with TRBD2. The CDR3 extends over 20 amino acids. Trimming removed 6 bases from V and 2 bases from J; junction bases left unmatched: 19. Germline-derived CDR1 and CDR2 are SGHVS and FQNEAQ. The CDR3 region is CASRQNRGRLAGGTTDTQYF. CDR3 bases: TGTGCCAGCAGGCAAAACAGGGGGCGGCTAGCGGGGGGAACCACAGATACGCAGTATTTT.

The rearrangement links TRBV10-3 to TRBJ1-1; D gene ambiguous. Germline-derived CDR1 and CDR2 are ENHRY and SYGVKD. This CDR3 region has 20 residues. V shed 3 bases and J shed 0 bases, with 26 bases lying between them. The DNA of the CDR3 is TGTGCCATCAGTGAAAACAGAGTAAGACACCCGAGTGGCGTGAACACTGAAGCTTTCTTT. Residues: CAISENRVRHPSGVNTEAFF.

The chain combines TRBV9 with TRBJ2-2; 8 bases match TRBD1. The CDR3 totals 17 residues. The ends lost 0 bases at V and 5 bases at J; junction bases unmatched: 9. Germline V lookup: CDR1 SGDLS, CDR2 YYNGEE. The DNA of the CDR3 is TGTGCCAGCAGCGTAGGGGTGACAGGGGAAATAACCGGGGAGCTGTTTTTT. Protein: CASSVGVTGEITGELFF.

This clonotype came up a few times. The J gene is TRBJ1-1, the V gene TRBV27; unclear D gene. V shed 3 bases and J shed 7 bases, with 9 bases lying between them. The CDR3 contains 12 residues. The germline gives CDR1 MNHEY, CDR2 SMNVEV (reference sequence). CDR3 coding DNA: TGTGCCAGCAGTTTCGTGGGCCGTGAAGCTTTCTTT. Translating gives CASSFVGREAFF.

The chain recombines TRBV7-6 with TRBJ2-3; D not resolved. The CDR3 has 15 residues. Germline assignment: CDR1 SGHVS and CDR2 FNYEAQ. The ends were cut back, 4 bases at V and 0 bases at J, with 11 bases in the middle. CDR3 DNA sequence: TGTGCCAGCAGCTGCCTGGCCACTAGCACAGATACGCAGTATTTT. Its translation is CASSCLATSTDTQYF.

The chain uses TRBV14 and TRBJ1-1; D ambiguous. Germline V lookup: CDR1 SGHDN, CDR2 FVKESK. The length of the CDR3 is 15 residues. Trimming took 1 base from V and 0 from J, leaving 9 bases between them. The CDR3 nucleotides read TGTGCCAGCAGCCAAGTTGGGGATATGAACACTGAAGCTTTCTTT. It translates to CASSQVGDMNTEAFF.

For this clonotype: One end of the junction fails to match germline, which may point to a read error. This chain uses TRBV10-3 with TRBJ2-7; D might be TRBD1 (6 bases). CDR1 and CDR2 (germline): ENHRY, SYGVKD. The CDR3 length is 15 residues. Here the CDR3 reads CAISDLDSNSYEQSF. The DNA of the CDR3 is TGTGCCATCAGTGATTTGGACAGCAATTCCTACGAGCAGTCCTTC.

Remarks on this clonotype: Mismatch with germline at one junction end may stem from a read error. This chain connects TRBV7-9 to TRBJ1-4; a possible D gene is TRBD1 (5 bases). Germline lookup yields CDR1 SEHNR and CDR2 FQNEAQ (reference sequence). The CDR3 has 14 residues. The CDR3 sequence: CASRSPGLREKLFF. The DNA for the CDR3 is TGTGCTAGCAGGAGCCCAGGGCTTCGGGAAAAACTGTTTTTT.

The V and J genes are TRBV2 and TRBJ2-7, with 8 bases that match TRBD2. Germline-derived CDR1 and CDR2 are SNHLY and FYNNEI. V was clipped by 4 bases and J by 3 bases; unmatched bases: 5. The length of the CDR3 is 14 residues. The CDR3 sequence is CASSGRAGGYEQYF. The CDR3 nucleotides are TGTGCCAGCAGTGGCAGGGCGGGGGGCTACGAGCAGTACTTC.

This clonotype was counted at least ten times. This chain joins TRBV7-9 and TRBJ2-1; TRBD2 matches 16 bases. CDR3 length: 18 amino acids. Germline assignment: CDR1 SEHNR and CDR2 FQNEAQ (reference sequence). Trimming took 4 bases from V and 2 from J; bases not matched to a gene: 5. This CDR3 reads CASSSPGLAGGPYNEQFF. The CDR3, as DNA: TGTGCCAGCAGCTCCCCGGGACTAGCGGGGGGGCCCTACAATGAGCAGTTCTTC.

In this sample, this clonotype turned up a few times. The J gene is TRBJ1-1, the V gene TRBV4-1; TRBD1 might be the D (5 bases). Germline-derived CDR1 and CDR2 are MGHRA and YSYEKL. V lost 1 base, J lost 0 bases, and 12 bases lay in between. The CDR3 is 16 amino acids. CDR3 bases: TGCGCCAGCAGCCAAGTGGGACTCCCAATGAACACTGAAGCTTTCTTT. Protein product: CASSQVGLPMNTEAFF.

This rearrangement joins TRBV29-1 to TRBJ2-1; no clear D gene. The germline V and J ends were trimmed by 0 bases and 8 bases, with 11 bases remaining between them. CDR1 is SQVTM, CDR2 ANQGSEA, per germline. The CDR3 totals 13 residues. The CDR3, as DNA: TGCAGCGTTGAAGATCATGACGATGATGAGCAGTTCTTC. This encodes CSVEDHDDDEQFF.

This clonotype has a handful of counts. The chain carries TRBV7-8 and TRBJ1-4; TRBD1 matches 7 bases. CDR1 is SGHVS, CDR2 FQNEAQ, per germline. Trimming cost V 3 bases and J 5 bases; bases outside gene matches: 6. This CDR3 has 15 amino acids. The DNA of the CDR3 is TGTGCCAGCAGCTTCTTGACAGGGACGAATGAAAAACTGTTTTTT. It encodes CASSFLTGTNEKLFF.

Here the CDR3 DNA reads TGTGCCACCAGCAGAGGAGACCGCCAGTACTTC. This gives the protein CATSRGDRQYF. The V gene is TRBV15, the J gene TRBJ2-5; D unresolved. The CDR3 is 11 residues long. CDR1 and CDR2 (germline): LNHNV, YYDKDF (reference sequence). V lost 1 base, J lost 10 bases, and 7 bases lay in between.

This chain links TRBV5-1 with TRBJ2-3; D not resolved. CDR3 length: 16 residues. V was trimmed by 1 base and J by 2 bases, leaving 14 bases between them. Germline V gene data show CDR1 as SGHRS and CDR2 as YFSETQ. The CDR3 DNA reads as TGCGCCAGCAGCTTGAGGGCCAGGATTCCCACAGATACGCAGTATTTT. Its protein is CASSLRARIPTDTQYF.

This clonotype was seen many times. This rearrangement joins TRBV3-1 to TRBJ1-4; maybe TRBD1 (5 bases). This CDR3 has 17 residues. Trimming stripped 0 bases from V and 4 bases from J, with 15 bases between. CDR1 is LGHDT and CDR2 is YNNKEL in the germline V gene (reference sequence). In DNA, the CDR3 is TGTGCCAGCAGCCAAGATCGCAGGGCAACCCGTAATGAAAAACTGTTTTTT. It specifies CASSQDRRATRNEKLFF.

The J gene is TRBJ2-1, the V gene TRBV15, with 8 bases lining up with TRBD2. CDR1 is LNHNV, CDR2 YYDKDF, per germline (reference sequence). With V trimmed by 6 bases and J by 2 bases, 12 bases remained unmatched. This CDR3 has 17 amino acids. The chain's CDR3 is CATRDSTGGPTYNEQFF. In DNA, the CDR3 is TGTGCCACCAGAGACTCGACGGGGGGGCCTACCTACAATGAGCAGTTCTTC. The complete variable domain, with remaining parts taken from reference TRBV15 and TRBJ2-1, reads DAMVIQNPRYQVTQFGKPVTLSCSQTLNHNVMYWYQQKSSQAPKLLFHYYDKDFNNEADTPDNFQSRRPNTSFCFLDIRSPGLGDTAMYLCATRDSTGGPTYNEQFFGPGTRLTVL.

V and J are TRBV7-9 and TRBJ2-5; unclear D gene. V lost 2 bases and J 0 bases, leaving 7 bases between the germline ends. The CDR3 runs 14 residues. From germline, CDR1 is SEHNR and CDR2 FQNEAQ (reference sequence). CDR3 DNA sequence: TGTGCCAGCAGCTTAATCCGGGACCAAGAGACCCAGTACTTC. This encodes CASSLIRDQETQYF. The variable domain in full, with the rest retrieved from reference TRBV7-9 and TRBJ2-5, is DTGVSQNPRHKITKRGQNVTFRCDPISEHNRLYWYRQTLGQGPEFLTYFQNEAQLEKSRLLSDRFSAERPKGSFSTLEIQRTEQGDSAMYLCASSLIRDQETQYFGPGTRLLVL.

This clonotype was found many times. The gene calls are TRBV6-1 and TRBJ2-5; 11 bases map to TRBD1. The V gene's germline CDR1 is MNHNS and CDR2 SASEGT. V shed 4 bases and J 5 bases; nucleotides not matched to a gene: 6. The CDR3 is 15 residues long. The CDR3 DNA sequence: TGTGCCAGCAGTGTAGGGACAGGGGGAGCGGAGACCCAGTACTTC. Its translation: CASSVGTGGAETQYF.